This T cell receptor (beta chain) was captured in a study of T cell changes during pregnancy in multiple sclerosis. Sequenced by immunoSEQ multiplex PCR; TCRdb stores in-frame clones only, minus some. The repertoire includes under 45,000 clones, around 96% of them detected once, and approximately 1% sits in the top ten. The TCR was taken from a female donor with multiple sclerosis, enrolled in a pregnancy study. The sample in question was peripheral blood, obtained in the second trimester of pregnancy.

For the CDR3, the DNA is TGTGCCAGCAGTTTATCTGCGGGACTAGCGCCCGATACGCAGTATTTT. Its translation is CASSLSAGLAPDTQYF. The J gene is TRBJ2-3, the V gene TRBV27; TRBD2 aligns across 10 bases. This CDR3 comprises 16 residues. The J segment lost 6 bases and the V segment lost 0 bases, leaving 6 bases of the junction unmatched. Germline CDR1 is MNHEY and CDR2 is SMNVEV (reference sequence).